Listed below are T cell receptor beta chains from one sample, sequenced in a study of beta chain features in type 1 diabetes. The method was immunoSEQ multiplex PCR; TCRdb's version includes in-frame clones alone and lacks a portion of them. Of 900,000 or so clones listed, roughly 16% are singletons. Sequences were obtained from naive CD4+ T cells from blood. These receptors all come from a woman in her late teens or twenties in good health. The CDR3 runs from the conserved cysteine through the conserved F or W. D genes are given only for firm matches. The size entry is marked missing in some rows and otherwise reads once, few, many or a size class.

D gene,V gene,J gene,clone size,CDR3 protein,CDR3 DNA
NA,TRBV10-3,TRBJ1-4,NA,CATAGEGSNEKLFF,TGTGCCACGGCGGGAGAAGGTTCAAATGAAAAACTGTTTTTT
NA,TRBV7-2,TRBJ2-3,few,CASSLSTSGPPQYF,TGTGCCAGCAGCCTCTCGACTAGTGGTCCCCCGCAGTATTTT
TRBD1,TRBV7-9,TRBJ1-2,NA,CASSPRSDRVAGYTF,TGTGCCAGCAGCCCCCGCTCGGACAGGGTTGCTGGCTACACCTTC
NA,TRBV18,TRBJ2-5,NA,CASSPLPSGETQYF,TGTGCCAGCTCACCTCTCCCTAGTGGAGAGACCCAGTACTTC
NA,TRBV29-1,TRBJ1-1,NA,CSVGGRARNPNTEAFF,TGCAGCGTTGGGGGCAGGGCCCGAAACCCTAACACTGAAGCTTTCTTT
NA,TRBV4-2,TRBJ2-7,NA,CASSQDQAAYEQYF,TGTGCCAGCAGCCAAGATCAAGCGGCCTACGAGCAGTACTTC
TRBD1,TRBV7-9,TRBJ2-3,NA,CASSTDRGSDTQYF,TGTGCCAGCAGCACGGACAGGGGTTCAGATACGCAGTATTTT
NA,TRBV19,TRBJ1-5,NA,CASSITSQGQPQHF,TGTGCCAGTAGTATCACCTCACAGGGTCAGCCCCAGCATTTT
NA,TRBV21-1,TRBJ2-7,few,CASSKGARGYYEQYF,TGTGCCAGCAGCAAAGGGGCCCGGGGATACTACGAGCAGTACTTC
TRBD2,TRBV7-3,TRBJ2-5,NA,CASSLGGLGQETQYF,TGTGCCAGCAGCCTCGGGGGACTAGGCCAAGAGACCCAGTACTTC
TRBD1,TRBV29-1,TRBJ2-5,few,CSVARPPWTGREETQYF,TGCAGCGTTGCACGCCCCCCCTGGACAGGTCGGGAAGAGACCCAGTACTTC
NA,TRBV5-6,TRBJ2-6,few,CASSSAITGWVVLTF,TGTGCCAGCAGCTCGGCCATTACAGGGTGGGTCGTCCTGACTTTC
TRBD2,TRBV19,TRBJ2-2,NA,CASSRGLAGVVGGELFF,TGTGCCAGTAGTAGGGGACTAGCGGGAGTAGTCGGCGGGGAGCTGTTTTTT
NA,TRBV20-1,TRBJ2-4,NA,CSVVGLYF,TGCAGCGTGGTGGGGTTGTACTTC
TRBD1,TRBV27,TRBJ2-1,NA,CASSPRQGSYNEQFF,TGTGCCAGCAGTCCCCGACAGGGCTCCTACAATGAGCAGTTCTTC
NA,TRBV7-9,TRBJ2-7,few,CASSLKGLGHEQYF,TGTGCCAGCAGCTTAAAGGGTCTCGGGCACGAGCAGTACTTC
NA,TRBV6-5,TRBJ2-5,NA,CASSYVGTQYF,TGTGCCAGCAGTTACGTAGGGACCCAGTACTTC
NA,TRBV19,TRBJ2-5,NA,CASSGGPGLQETQYF,TGTGCCAGTAGTGGGGGGCCGGGACTTCAAGAGACCCAGTACTTC
TRBD2,TRBV18,TRBJ2-5,NA,CASSTTGTSETQYF,TGTGCCAGCTCGACGACCGGGACTAGCGAGACCCAGTACTTC
NA,TRBV7-9,TRBJ1-2,NA,CASSPYQDYGYTF,TGTGCCAGCAGTCCCTACCAGGACTATGGCTACACCTTC
TRBD1,TRBV7-9,TRBJ2-5,NA,CASSKIMTGGARETQYF,TGTGCCAGCAGCAAGATCATGACAGGGGGCGCTAGAGAGACCCAGTACTTC
NA,TRBV10-2,TRBJ2-1,NA,CASWGQIYNEQFF,TGCGCCAGCTGGGGACAAATATACAATGAGCAGTTCTTC
TRBD2,TRBV4-3,TRBJ2-3,NA,CASSQAFGAGGTDTQYF,TGCGCCAGCAGCCAAGCCTTCGGCGCGGGAGGCACAGATACGCAGTATTTT
NA,TRBV14,TRBJ1-1,many,CASSQGRLNTEAFF,TGTGCCAGCAGCCAAGGGAGACTTAACACTGAAGCTTTCTTT
NA,TRBV9,TRBJ2-5,few,CASSPRGRETQYF,TGTGCCAGCAGCCCGAGGGGGAGAGAGACCCAGTACTTC